Listed here are 18 T cell receptor beta chains from one sample, sequenced in a study of cytomegalovirus exposure and HLA in healthy donors (dated by TCRdb to about 2017). Libraries were built with the immunoSEQ multiplex PCR assay. A mixture of 60 forward primers for TCR Vbeta segments and 13 reverse primers for TCR Jbeta segments was used in the multiplex PCR. Here the immuneACCESS table is served through TCRdb, limited to in-frame sequences with V and J called. Missing clones are a known gap in these copies; in checked studies unresolved V genes cover under half, and the rest lacks a known reason. In this sample's table one finds approximately 210,000 clones. Approximately 1% of the sample is taken by the ten largest. Sequencing was done on a sample of PBMCs. The source is a woman in her twenties or thirties in good health and CMV-seropositive.

The chain recombines TRBV6-5 with TRBJ2-7; D possibly corresponds to TRBD2 (5 bases). CDR1 is MNHEY, CDR2 SVGAGI, per germline. CDR3 length equals 15 residues. Trimming pared 5 bases from V and 3 bases from J, leaving 17 bases between. The CDR3 nucleotides read TGTGCCAGCAGTCCGGCTGAGGGTTTCAACTACGAGCAGTACTTC. As protein: CASSPAEGFNYEQYF.

This CDR3 reads CASSPRSLRAYEQYF. In DNA, the CDR3 is TGTGCCAGCAGCCCTCGGAGCCTTAGAGCCTACGAGCAGTACTTC. The chain has TRBV7-2 and TRBJ2-7, with D unresolved. CDR1 and CDR2 from the germline V gene are SGHTA and FQGNSA. Trimming shortened V by 5 bases and J by 2 bases, and 16 bases separated the two germline ends. CDR3 length equals 15 residues.

Concerning this clone: The CDR3 end shows no conserved phenylalanine or tryptophan, and so a read error is likely. Because the CDR3's place on the DNA is in doubt, the DNA is left out and the CDR3 is given as listed by TCRdb. The rearrangement joins TRBV25-1 to TRBJ1-2; the D segment call TRBD1 is taken from the table without a DNA check. In germline, CDR1 is MGHDK, CDR2 SYGVNS. With termini counted, the CDR3 has 11 amino acids. This CDR3 reads CASSEPRGTGQ.

The genes are TRBV29-1 and TRBJ1-1; 8 bases match TRBD1. Germline CDR1 is SQVTM and CDR2 is ANQGSEA. Trimming removed 2 bases from V and 0 bases from J; junction bases left unmatched: 2. The CDR3 extends over 14 amino acids. DNA for the CDR3: TGCAGCGTTGAATGGGACAGGTTGAACACTGAAGCTTTCTTT. Translation gives CSVEWDRLNTEAFF.

The rearrangement joins TRBV6-6 to TRBJ2-3; TRBD2 is a possible D gene (6 bases). The CDR3 length is 16 residues. Per germline, CDR1 MNHNY and CDR2 SVGAGI (reference sequence). V dropped 4 bases and J dropped 2 bases, with 16 bases sitting between them. This CDR3 reads CASSSLVRRATDTQYF. Written as DNA, the CDR3 is TGTGCCAGCAGTTCCTTAGTACGGAGGGCCACAGATACGCAGTATTTT.

This chain joins TRBV2 and TRBJ2-7; weak D call: TRBD1 (5 bases). The CDR3 is made up of 11 amino acids. Trimming left V 6 bases short and J 7 bases short, with 10 bases between. Germline V gene sequence: CDR1 SNHLY, CDR2 FYNNEI. The CDR3: CASRSDREQYF. The CDR3 DNA is TGTGCCAGCAGAAGCGACAGAGAGCAGTACTTC. Full variable domain (remainder filled in from reference TRBV2 and TRBJ2-7): EPEVTQTPSHQVTQMGQEVILRCVPISNHLYFYWYRQILGQKVEFLVSFYNNEISEKSEIFDDQFSVERPDGSNFTLKIRSTKLEDSAMYFCASRSDREQYFGPGTRLTVT.

The V call is TRBV18, the J call TRBJ1-2; D ambiguous. The CDR3 has 11 amino acids. From germline, CDR1 is KGHSH and CDR2 LQKENI. The V end was cut by 2 bases, the J end by 8 bases, with 6 bases between. The CDR3 sequence is CASSPGLGYTF. The CDR3, as DNA: TGTGCCAGCTCACCAGGGCTAGGCTACACCTTC.

This CDR3 is CASSVQGGDEKLFF. As DNA, the CDR3 is TGTGCCAGCAGTGTCCAGGGGGGAGATGAAAAACTGTTTTTT. The chain combines TRBV2 with TRBJ1-4, with 7 bases fitting TRBD1. This CDR3 region has 14 residues. The V gene end was trimmed by 4 bases and the J gene end by 6 bases; junction bases not matched to a gene: 5. Per the germline V gene, CDR1 is SNHLY and CDR2 is FYNNEI.

The CDR3 spells CASSEMGGIQYF. The CDR3 DNA follows: TGTGCCAGCAGTGAAATGGGGGGCATTCAGTACTTC. The gene calls are TRBV2 and TRBJ2-4; a weak D match, TRBD2 (6 bases). V lost 2 bases and J 9 bases, leaving 8 bases between the germline ends. The germline gives CDR1 SNHLY, CDR2 FYNNEI. CDR3 length: 12 residues.

The chain uses TRBV10-1 and TRBJ1-6; 7 bases match TRBD1. Germline CDR1 reads WNHNN; CDR2 reads SYGVQD (reference sequence). CDR3 length equals 14 residues. The V gene end was trimmed by 2 bases and the J gene end by 7 bases; junction bases not matched to a gene: 2. The CDR3: CASSENRGNSPLHF. Written as DNA, the CDR3 is TGCGCCAGCAGTGAGAACAGGGGCAATTCACCCCTCCACTTT.

This chain joins TRBV18 and TRBJ1-4, with D possibly TRBD1 on 6 matching bases. The CDR3 runs 12 residues. In germline, CDR1 is KGHSH, CDR2 LQKENI. The V gene lost 2 bases and the J gene lost 16 bases, with 14 bases spanning the gap. CDR3 amino acids: CASSPTGGSKFF. CDR3 DNA sequence: TGTGCCAGCTCACCAACGGGGGGCAGTAAGTTTTTT.

The CDR3 DNA sequence: TGTGCCAGCAGCCAAGATATAAAAGTCTGGACAGGGAGGGCCAGGTACGTTGGCTACACCTTC. Translated: CASSQDIKVWTGRARYVGYTF. The chain has TRBV4-2 and TRBJ1-2; 8 bases line up with TRBD1. V was pared by 0 bases and J by 7 bases, with 25 bases of the junction left unmatched. Germline values: CDR1 LGHNA, CDR2 YNFKEQ. The CDR3 covers 21 residues.

The chain couples TRBV2 to TRBJ2-7; D is unclear. This CDR3 contains 12 residues. Per germline, CDR1 SNHLY and CDR2 FYNNEI. Trimming left V 3 bases short and J 4 bases short, with 7 bases between. CDR3 loop: CASSEWSYEQYF. The CDR3 DNA follows: TGTGCCAGCAGTGAGTGGAGTTACGAGCAGTACTTC.

Points on this clone: Other nucleotide sequences from this sample produce the same CDR3. The chain carries TRBV29-1 and TRBJ1-1, with D maybe TRBD1 (5 bases). The CDR3 is 12 residues long. Germline V CDR1 and CDR2: SQVTM, ANQGSEA. Trimming took 3 bases from V and 1 from J, leaving 6 bases between them. CDR3: CSVEGRNTEAFF. The CDR3, as DNA: TGCAGCGTTGAGGGGCGGAACACTGAAGCTTTCTTT.

V usage is TRBV7-8 and J usage is TRBJ1-2; D is unresolved. This CDR3 comprises 15 residues. Deletions cut 0 bases from V and 5 bases from J, with 13 bases between. Germline V CDR1 and CDR2: SGHVS, FQNEAQ. This CDR3 reads CASSLATSLLYGYTF. In DNA, the CDR3 is TGTGCCAGCAGCTTAGCGACTTCTCTCCTTTATGGCTACACCTTC.

The rearrangement links TRBV6-1 to TRBJ2-7, with 7 bases fitting TRBD2. Unmatched junction bases numbered 5, after V lost 0 bases and J lost 0 bases. The CDR3 contains 16 residues. CDR1 and CDR2 (germline): MNHNS, SASEGT. In nucleotides, the CDR3 is TGTGCCAGCAGTGAAGCGCCTGGCGGGAGCTCCTACGAGCAGTACTTC. Translation: CASSEAPGGSSYEQYF.

J is TRBJ2-7 and V is TRBV5-1; TRBD1 matches at 7 bases. Germline V gene lookup returns CDR1 SGHRS and CDR2 YFSETQ. After removal of 3 bases from V and 3 bases from J, the junction contained 6 bases not matched to a gene. This CDR3 spans 14 amino acids. The CDR3 is CASSSQGTNYEQYF. Here the CDR3 DNA reads TGCGCCAGCAGCTCACAGGGGACGAACTACGAGCAGTACTTC.

The chain is built from TRBV30 and TRBJ1-3; 7 bases are a match to TRBD1. CDR1 is GTSNPN, CDR2 SVGIG, per germline (reference sequence). The trim removed 8 bases at V and 8 bases at J, leaving 12 bases unmatched. The CDR3 contains 13 residues. The CDR3 sequence: CAPQGFRVDTIYF. CDR3 bases: TGTGCCCCACAGGGGTTCAGGGTGGACACCATATATTTT.